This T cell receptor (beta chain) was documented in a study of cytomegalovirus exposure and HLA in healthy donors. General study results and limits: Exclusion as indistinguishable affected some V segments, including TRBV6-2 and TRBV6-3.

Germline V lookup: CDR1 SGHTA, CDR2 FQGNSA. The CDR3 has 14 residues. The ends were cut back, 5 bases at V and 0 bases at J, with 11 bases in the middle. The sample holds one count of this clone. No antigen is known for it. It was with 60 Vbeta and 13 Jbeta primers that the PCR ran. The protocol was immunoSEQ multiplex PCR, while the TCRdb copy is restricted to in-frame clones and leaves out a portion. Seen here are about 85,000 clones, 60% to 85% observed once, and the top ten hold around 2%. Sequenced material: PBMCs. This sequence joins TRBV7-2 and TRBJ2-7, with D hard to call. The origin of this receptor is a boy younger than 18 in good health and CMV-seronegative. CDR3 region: CASSPGYISYEQYF. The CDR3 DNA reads TGTGCCAGCAGCCCAGGATACATCTCCTACGAGCAGTACTTC. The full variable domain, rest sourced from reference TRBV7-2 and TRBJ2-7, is GAGVSQSPSNKVTEKGKDVELRCDPISGHTALYWYRQSLGQGLEFLIYFQGNSAPDKSGLPSDRFSAERTGGSVSTLTIQRTQQEDSAVYLCASSPGYISYEQYFGPGTRLTVT.